This T cell receptor (beta chain) was identified in a study of T cell responses to AZD1222 COVID-19 vaccine. Points from the study as a whole: CD4 TCRs associated with vaccination spanned spike, dominating at 160-218 and 743-854.

The CDR3 totals 16 residues. V lost 0 bases to trimming and J lost 0 bases, with 9 bases between them. Germline V CDR1 and CDR2: SGDLS, YYNGEE. Some clones are missing from TCRdb's copy, which holds only in-frame ones; the method was immunoSEQ multiplex PCR. The sample includes 100,000 or so clones, 89% seen only once; the top ten take about two fifths. Remarks on this clone: Its antigen remains unidentified.

The clonotype comes from an adult who received the AZD1222 COVID-19 vaccine. The chain couples TRBV9 to TRBJ2-2, with a possible D match to TRBD1 (6 bases). The sample was peripheral blood, taken 28 days after the second AZD1222 dose. The CDR3 DNA sequence: TGTGCCAGCAGCGTAGGTGAGGGGGCGAACACCGGGGAGCTGTTTTTT. This codes for CASSVGEGANTGELFF.